Listed below are T cell receptor beta chains from one sample, sequenced in a study of T-cell memory formation after mild COVID-19. Each CDR3 protein gets one entry after TCRdb re-called the 5' RACE reads with MiXCR. The sample lists around 80,000 distinct CDR3 sequences; 14% were seen once. The sample was PBMCs or a T cell subset sorted from them (not recorded which). All receptors come from an adult woman who had mild COVID-19 (a few samples of this study predate the infection). Cell type and time point are not known. The CDR3 runs from the conserved cysteine through the conserved F or W. A D gene is named only where the DNA matches it firmly. Only part of the rows carry a size: once, few, many, or a class if the clone is expanded.

d_gene,v_gene,abundance,j_gene,CDR3aa
-,TRBV11-2,-,TRBJ2-7,CASSFSTDEQYF
-,TRBV9,few,TRBJ1-1,CASSVDERAEAFF
-,TRBV9,many,TRBJ2-7,CASSVDLADEQYF
TRBD2,TRBV6-6,-,TRBJ2-3,CASSYAGTSGSGGDTQYF
-,TRBV7-6,-,TRBJ1-5,CASSLGARWGPYSNQPQHF
-,TRBV11-2,-,TRBJ2-3,CASSFEDTQYF
-,TRBV15,-,TRBJ1-5,CATSRTGNQPQHF
-,TRBV27,-,TRBJ1-2,CASSLTGLYGYTF
-,TRBV20-1,-,TRBJ2-2,CSAATLRGRELFF
-,TRBV5-5,few,TRBJ2-1,CASSWMPAGDNEQFF
TRBD1,TRBV5-6,-,TRBJ2-1,CASSYRDSYNEQFF
-,TRBV4-2,-,TRBJ2-3,CASSQGLAQAAPGTDTQYF
-,TRBV4-2,few,TRBJ2-7,CASSQESQISYEQYF
-,TRBV9,-,TRBJ2-1,CASSVGLASEQFF
-,TRBV5-6,-,TRBJ2-7,CASSLALVTGLTYEQYF
-,TRBV20-1,-,TRBJ1-1,CSARVVGALNTEAFF
-,TRBV19,many,TRBJ1-5,CASSIRGTFYSNQPQHF
-,TRBV4-1,-,TRBJ1-2,CASSQDFELRAPEGYTF
TRBD1,TRBV14,few,TRBJ1-4,CASSSHRGLNEKLFF
-,TRBV19,few,TRBJ2-7,CASSSRGLDEQYF
TRBD1,TRBV7-9,few,TRBJ1-2,CASSSRTGDGYTF
-,TRBV9,-,TRBJ2-3,CASSVEGSPTDTQYF
-,TRBV5-1,-,TRBJ1-1,CASSLRSSTGIGNTEAFF
-,TRBV6-2/TRBV6-3,-,TRBJ2-5,CASGNSWGKETQYF
TRBD2,TRBV27,-,TRBJ2-1,CASTIAGGYNEQFF
-,TRBV5-1,many,TRBJ2-1,CASSLDPDSYNEQFF
TRBD2,TRBV7-9,few,TRBJ2-3,CASSLRGGTDTQYF
-,TRBV10-3,-,TRBJ2-1,CAISAGNYNEQFF
-,TRBV5-1,-,TRBJ2-7,CASSLAGGVGEMDEQYF
-,TRBV2,-,TRBJ2-2,CASSRRKTGELFF
-,TRBV4-2,-,TRBJ2-2,CASGDSVTGELFF
-,TRBV12-3/TRBV12-4,few,TRBJ2-5,CASSPGGRTQYF
-,TRBV25-1,few,TRBJ2-5,CASSEDTLQETQYF
-,TRBV9,-,TRBJ2-7,CASSVVPDYEQYF
TRBD2,TRBV7-6,-,TRBJ2-7,CASSSLAGGREQYF
TRBD1,TRBV12-3/TRBV12-4,few,TRBJ2-7,CASTSGQGPYEQYF
TRBD2,TRBV6-6,-,TRBJ2-1,CASSYDLTSGRADFNEQFF
TRBD2,TRBV4-1,few,TRBJ2-5,CASSQEASGGGNQETQYF
-,TRBV20-1,-,TRBJ2-1,CSARDESAALTYNEQFF
-,TRBV6-2/TRBV6-3,-,TRBJ2-1,CASSYSGYREYNEQFF
TRBD2,TRBV12-3/TRBV12-4,few,TRBJ2-7,CASSLTSGSPNEQYF
-,TRBV27,-,TRBJ2-3,CASSPLLEAADTQYF
-,TRBV10-3,few,TRBJ2-7,CAISELTPYEQYF
TRBD2,TRBV20-1,many,TRBJ2-7,CSARGTSGYEQYF
-,TRBV5-6,-,TRBJ2-5,CASSWGWGNQETQYF
-,TRBV15,few,TRBJ2-3,CATSRGGPAAVDTQYF
-,TRBV14,few,TRBJ2-3,CASSHAETPTDTQYF
TRBD1,TRBV11-2,few,TRBJ2-6,CASSLTPGQTSSGANVLTF
-,TRBV9,-,TRBJ2-2,CASSVGGADGELFF
-,TRBV7-6,many,TRBJ2-3,CASSSGLGTDTQYF
TRBD2,TRBV4-3,few,TRBJ2-1,CATSTSGGYNEQFF
TRBD1,TRBV5-5,-,TRBJ2-7,CASSGGTGPEQYF
TRBD2,TRBV7-2,-,TRBJ2-7,CASSPGGGRGEQYF
-,TRBV6-2/TRBV6-3,many,TRBJ2-7,CASSPGQSSYEQYF
-,TRBV7-9,many,TRBJ1-1,CASSLEGWTEAFF
TRBD1,TRBV20-1,few,TRBJ2-1,CSAPGQAYNEQFF